This T cell receptor beta chain was identified during a study of blood T cell repertoires in COVID-19. Study-level information: Samples taken during acute and convalescent COVID-19 were collected in the United States, Italy and Spain. PBMCs, B-cell-depleted T cells, or T cells provided the cDNA or gDNA that made up the material.

Germline V gives CDR1 MNHNY, CDR2 SVGAGI (reference sequence). There are 16 residues in the CDR3. Trimming left V 0 bases short and J 6 bases short, with 17 bases between. Authors' data handling: Reference gene primer amplification gave estimated nucleated cell counts. The repertoire was sequenced with immunoSEQ multiplex PCR; TCRdb's copy has only in-frame clones and lacks some. The D gene and trimming were derived from the DNA, and the V and J assignments and clone size from that table. The sample has fewer than 65,000 clones, roughly 80% seen once; the top ten hold 5.3%. This receptor was obtained from a human donor in a cohort sampled during active COVID-19. Sequences were obtained from peripheral blood. The chain couples TRBV6-6 to TRBJ1-2; D might be TRBD1 (6 bases). CDR3 sequence reads: CASSYSGRGLGNGYTF. CDR3 sequence (DNA): TGTGCCAGCAGTTACTCCGGCAGGGGTCTTGGAAATGGCTACACCTTC.